The 21 T cell receptor beta chains listed next were all sequenced from one sample in a study of blood T cells in healthy people across ages. Primed by a sample-barcoded 5' primer and a J-beta primer mix, a second PCR proceeded for roughly 6 to 12 cycles. TCRdb reprocessed the 5' RACE reads with MiXCR, giving one entry per CDR3 protein. The sample holds approximately 1,700,000 distinct CDR3 sequences, 35% to 50% seen once. Sequencing was done on a sample of blood. Every receptor here comes from a human donor in good health.

This clonotype was counted only a few times. V is TRBV4-3 and J is TRBJ1-6, with 7 bases fitting TRBD1. Germline values: CDR1 LGHNA, CDR2 YSLEER. CDR3 size: 19 residues. V shed 1 base, J shed 3 bases, and the junction held 12 bases outside the gene matches. The CDR3 spells CASSQAPAEGAFYNSPLHF. In nucleotides, the CDR3 is TGCGCCAGCAGCCAAGCCCCGGCCGAGGGGGCTTTCTATAATTCACCCCTCCACTTT.

This chain joins TRBV7-2 and TRBJ2-1; the D gene is possibly TRBD2 (7 bases). The CDR3 length is 14 residues. Germline V gene data show CDR1 as SGHTA and CDR2 as FQGNSA. V lost 4 bases, J lost 9 bases, and 16 bases lay in between. The CDR3 reads CASSYRGGGGEQFF. CDR3 nucleotides: TGTGCCAGCAGCTATCGGGGAGGGGGTGGTGAGCAGTTCTTC.

The chain combines TRBV6-1 with TRBJ2-1; 12 nucleotides line up with TRBD2. Germline V CDR1 and CDR2: MNHNS, SASEGT. J was trimmed by 15 bases and V by 4 bases; bases with no gene match: 13. The CDR3 runs 15 residues. CDR3 loop: CASSGTSGGLGIPFF. The DNA of the CDR3 is TGTGCCAGCAGTGGAACTAGCGGGGGGTTGGGTATTCCGTTCTTC.

The chain is built from TRBV7-9 and TRBJ2-3; no clear D gene. The germline V and J ends were trimmed by 5 bases and 10 bases, with 16 bases remaining between them. Germline CDR1 SEHNR, CDR2 FQNEAQ (reference sequence). The CDR3 has 13 amino acids. The CDR3 protein is CASSLSGITAQYF. Written as DNA, the CDR3 is TGTGCCAGCAGCCTCTCAGGTATCACTGCGCAGTATTTT.

This clonotype was counted between two and nine times. J is TRBJ1-1 and V is TRBV5-5; 8 nucleotides match TRBD1. Unmatched junction bases numbered 9, after V lost 0 bases and J lost 5 bases. The CDR3 spans 16 residues. The germline CDR1 and CDR2 sequences are SGHKS and YYEKEE (reference sequence). The CDR3 DNA reads as TGTGCCAGCAGCTTGGCCAGGGGGCGAACTAGGACTGAAGCTTTCTTT. Protein sequence: CASSLARGRTRTEAFF.

On this clonotype itself: One end of the junction varies from germline; a read error may be responsible. This chain links TRBV5-4 with TRBJ2-1, with 12 bases aligning to TRBD2. Germline values: CDR1 SGHNT, CDR2 YYREEE (reference sequence). The CDR3 runs to 15 residues. CDR3 DNA: TGTGCCTGCAGACTAGCGGGGGAATCCTACAATGAGCAGTTCTTC. This sequence encodes CACRLAGESYNEQFF.

The chain carries TRBV5-1 and TRBJ1-3, with a tentative D call TRBD1 (6 bases). Trimming pared 4 bases from V and 0 bases from J, leaving 14 bases between. CDR1 is SGHRS, CDR2 YFSETQ, per germline. The CDR3 has 16 amino acids. CDR3 amino acids: CASSRQTGSSGNTIYF. The CDR3 coding sequence is TGCGCCAGCAGCCGTCAGACAGGTAGCTCTGGAAACACCATATATTTT.

This clonotype has only a few counts. One end of the junction varies from germline; a read error may be responsible. The chain uses TRBV7-6 and TRBJ2-1; tentatively, D is TRBD1 or TRBD2 (5 bases each). The CDR3 covers 13 residues. Germline loops: CDR1 SGHVS, CDR2 FNYEAQ. CDR3 coding DNA: TGTGCCAGCAGCCTGGGGGATTACAGTGAGCAGTTCTTC. Amino acid sequence: CASSLGDYSEQFF.

The genes are TRBV7-2 and TRBJ1-5; D is unresolved. The CDR3 is made up of 15 amino acids. The germline CDR1 and CDR2 sequences are SGHTA and FQGNSA. V was pared by 1 base and J by 5 bases, with 12 bases between. The CDR3, as DNA: TGTGCCAGCAGCTTAGAAGCGGGGAACGATCAGCCCCAGCATTTT. Translating it yields CASSLEAGNDQPQHF. The full variable domain, in which reference TRBV7-2 and TRBJ1-5 provide the parts outside the CDR3, is GAGVSQSPSNKVTEKGKDVELRCDPISGHTALYWYRQSLGQGLEFLIYFQGNSAPDKSGLPSDRFSAERTGGSVSTLTIQRTQQEDSAVYLCASSLEAGNDQPQHFGDGTRLSIL.

This clonotype was observed many times. The rearrangement joins TRBV7-9 to TRBJ2-1; D gene unclear. The V end was cut by 5 bases, the J end by 7 bases, with 12 bases between. Germline CDR1 reads SEHNR; CDR2 reads FQNEAQ (reference sequence). The CDR3 totals 13 residues. The CDR3 DNA sequence: TGTGCCAGCAGCCCCAGCGCAGGAAATGAGCAGTTCTTC. Protein: CASSPSAGNEQFF. Variable domain in full (rest from reference TRBV7-9 and TRBJ2-1): DTGVSQNPRHKITKRGQNVTFRCDPISEHNRLYWYRQTLGQGPEFLTYFQNEAQLEKSRLLSDRFSAERPKGSFSTLEIQRTEQGDSAMYLCASSPSAGNEQFFGPGTRLTVL.

This clonotype appeared a few times. V is TRBV10-3 and J is TRBJ1-2; D not resolved. Trimming took 9 bases from V and 0 from J, leaving 23 bases between them. This CDR3 is 17 amino acids long. Germline CDR1 is ENHRY and CDR2 is SYGVKD. This CDR3 reads CAIATSTLYSANYGYTF. CDR3 in DNA: TGTGCCATAGCGACGTCCACTCTGTATTCAGCTAACTATGGCTACACCTTC.

Ten or more counts support this clonotype. J is TRBJ2-4 and V is TRBV4-3; 8 bases map to TRBD2. Germline lookup yields CDR1 LGHNA and CDR2 YSLEER. The CDR3 spans 14 residues. With V trimmed by 1 base and J by 8 bases, 4 bases remained unmatched. The CDR3 is CASSQAGTSDIQYF. The DNA for the CDR3 is TGCGCCAGCAGCCAAGCTGGGACTAGTGACATTCAGTACTTC.

There are a few counts of this clonotype. This chain connects TRBV20-1 to TRBJ2-5; D remains unclear. The CDR3 extends over 13 amino acids. Looked up from germline, CDR1 is DFQATT and CDR2 is SNEGSKA (reference sequence). V lost 4 bases to trimming and J lost 0 bases, with 9 bases between them. DNA of the CDR3: TGCAGTGCTACCACCCCGTACCAAGAGACCCAGTACTTC. It codes for CSATTPYQETQYF.

The chain carries TRBV6-2 or TRBV6-3 and TRBJ2-3; D not certain. The V gene's germline CDR1 is MNHEY and CDR2 SVGEGT. The CDR3 has 11 amino acids. The ends were cut back, 7 bases at V and 6 bases at J, with 8 bases in the middle. The CDR3 spells CASKDGDTQYF. The CDR3 nucleotides are TGTGCCAGCAAGGATGGGGATACGCAGTATTTT.

V usage is TRBV10-3 and J usage is TRBJ1-1, with D unresolved. CDR1 is ENHRY and CDR2 is SYGVKD in the germline V gene. V dropped 7 bases and J dropped 1 base, with 16 bases sitting between them. There are 15 residues in the CDR3. CDR3 DNA: TGTGCCATCAAATCGACTGGGAGGGCGAACACTGAAGCTTTCTTT. Translation: CAIKSTGRANTEAFF.

Notes on this clonotype: Its ends do not fully match the called genes, so a read error is possible. The chain joins TRBV29-1 to TRBJ2-3, with D perhaps given as TRBD1 or TRBD2 (5 bases each). This CDR3 spans 14 amino acids. The germline V gene encodes CDR1 SQVTM and CDR2 ANQGSEA. CDR3 nucleotides: TGCAGCGTTGCGCAGGGTGCTAGCACAAATACGCAGTATTTT. Its protein is CSVAQGASTNTQYF.

This clonotype has more than one count but fewer than ten. The chain links TRBV29-1 to TRBJ2-3, with D possibly being TRBD1 or TRBD2 (5 bases each). V was shortened by 4 bases and J by 4 bases, with 15 bases between the two germline ends. CDR1 is SQVTM, CDR2 ANQGSEA, per germline. There are 14 residues in the CDR3. The CDR3 loop reads CSVGYGMGADTQYF. The CDR3 region has the DNA TGCAGCGTTGGATACGGGATGGGGGCAGATACGCAGTATTTT.

The table lists this clonotype with a few counts. This chain connects TRBV20-1 to TRBJ2-5; 9 bases map to TRBD1. The trim removed 0 bases at V and 2 bases at J, leaving 7 bases unmatched. This CDR3 spans 16 amino acids. Germline CDR1 and CDR2: DFQATT and SNEGSKA (reference sequence). The CDR3 DNA reads TGCAGTGCTAGAGATCACAGGGGGCTTGGTCAAGAGACCCAGTACTTC. It yields the protein CSARDHRGLGQETQYF.

This clonotype occurred many times. The chain has TRBV6-5 and TRBJ2-1; 7 bases match TRBD1. CDR3 length: 16 amino acids. With V trimmed by 0 bases and J by 6 bases, 8 bases remained unmatched. The germline V gene encodes CDR1 MNHEY and CDR2 SVGAGI. The CDR3 loop reads CASSYSNRGIFNEQFF. CDR3 coding DNA: TGTGCCAGCAGTTACTCGAACAGGGGTATTTTCAATGAGCAGTTCTTC.

This clonotype was found a few times. This sequence joins TRBV5-5 and TRBJ1-5; no definite D call. V lost 0 bases and J lost 6, with 7 bases in between. Germline CDR1 reads SGHKS; CDR2 reads YYEKEE (reference sequence). CDR3 size: 13 residues. The CDR3 DNA reads as TGTGCCAGCAGCTTGGATCCGAGTCAGCCCCAGCATTTT. This gives the protein CASSLDPSQPQHF.

The chain couples TRBV4-3 to TRBJ2-5, with D tentatively TRBD2 (5 bases). The DNA end lines up better with TRBJ2-7; the J call may be wrong. The CDR3 loop spans 15 amino acids. Germline V CDR1 and CDR2: LGHNA, YSLEER. In DNA form, the CDR3 reads TGCGCCAGCAGCCAAGTCCTGGGCGGAGGAGACGAGCAGTACTTC. Translated: CASSQVLGGGDEQYF.